Listed below are T cell receptor beta chains from one sample, sequenced in a study of T-cell reconstitution after alpha-beta-depleted transplantation in children. TCRdb reanalysed the PCR reads using MiXCR and keeps one entry per CDR3 protein. The sample has fewer than 150,000 distinct CDR3 sequences, 20% to 25% seen once. The material sequenced was PBMCs, mostly from graft donor cells, taken 180 days after TCRalphabeta/CD19-depleted stem cell transplant. The source is a male patient under 10 years old who had a stem cell transplant for chronic granulomatous disease, so the T cells may come from the graft donor. The CDR3 runs from the conserved cysteine through the conserved F or W.

>TRBV20-1|TRBJ2-5
CSAALEWETQYF
>TRBV7-9|TRBJ2-3
CASRGGPSPDTQYF
>TRBV25-1|TRBJ2-1
CASSAFSGGVYNEQFF
>TRBV20-1|TRBJ2-3
CSAPGLLVTDTQYF
>TRBV4-3|TRBJ1-3
CASSQDAAVSGNTIYF
>TRBV4-1|TRBJ1-4
CASSQPWTGATNEKLFF
>TRBV11-2|TRBJ2-1
CASSLMSRNEQFF
>TRBV12-3/TRBV12-4|TRBJ2-3
CASTAYTDTQYF
>TRBV12-3/TRBV12-4|TRBJ2-1
CASGLNQLAYNEQFF
>TRBV5-1|TRBJ2-1
CATSGGRSSYNEQFF
>TRBV29-1|TRBJ2-7
CSVEHGYEQYF
>TRBV7-9|TRBJ1-2
CASRPGIIDGYTF
>TRBV3-1|TRBJ2-5
CASSQQTQYF
>TRBV5-5|TRBJ2-1
CASSISPGQGYNEQFF
>TRBV12-3/TRBV12-4|TRBJ2-1
CASEVFSGAEQFF
>TRBV5-1|TRBJ2-7
CASSIHRVAEQYF
>TRBV27|TRBJ2-7
CASSTAGGEQYF
>TRBV12-3/TRBV12-4|TRBJ1-3
CASRDSFHLSGNTIYF
>TRBV7-9|TRBJ2-1
CASSLVGLGGGNEQFF
>TRBV20-1|TRBJ2-1
CSASSGGANEQFF
>TRBV6-1|TRBJ2-2
CASSELKDTGELFF
>TRBV7-2|TRBJ2-1
CASSSHNYNEQFF
>TRBV6-1|TRBJ2-5
CASSPTYSVEKTQYF
>TRBV12-3/TRBV12-4|TRBJ1-2
CASSSPTGKTTF
>TRBV20-1|TRBJ2-2
CSARRTVNTGELFF
>TRBV5-6|TRBJ2-5
CASSQFDREQETQYF
>TRBV18|TRBJ2-7
CASCVQGIGNYEQYF
>TRBV20-1|TRBJ1-3
CSARVGRGAPGNTIYF
>TRBV20-1|TRBJ1-2
CSPKQGDYGYTF
>TRBV30|TRBJ1-1
CAWSGAWTVRNTEAFF
>TRBV12-3/TRBV12-4|TRBJ2-1
CASTPGEVRGNEQFF
>TRBV28|TRBJ2-7
CASSLTAWYEQYF
>TRBV20-1|TRBJ1-5
CSASTAGGVNQPQHF
>TRBV10-3|TRBJ2-1
CAISEISGNFSYNEQFF
>TRBV5-1|TRBJ2-7
CASSWTGPNEQYF
>TRBV5-5|TRBJ1-1
CASSRGSNTEAFF
>TRBV14|TRBJ2-3
CASSGPGTAGDTQYF
>TRBV7-2|TRBJ2-2
CASTLQTSLNTGELFF
>TRBV20-1|TRBJ2-4
CSARGLKKNIQYF
>TRBV5-1|TRBJ2-5
CASSLVATQETQYF
>TRBV12-3/TRBV12-4|TRBJ2-1
CASRFRGGSGEQFF
>TRBV6-5|TRBJ1-2
CASSYDRLNYGYTF
>TRBV5-1|TRBJ2-2
CASSMRQANTGELFF
>TRBV20-1|TRBJ2-4
CSARDPDLVAKNIQYF
>TRBV7-2|TRBJ2-5
CASSLARRETQYF
>TRBV20-1|TRBJ2-7
CSARGEYEQYF
>TRBV6-5|TRBJ2-5
CASSLGQLETQYF
>TRBV12-3/TRBV12-4|TRBJ2-3
CASRYSSTDTQYF
>TRBV9|TRBJ2-3
CASRVVRGRSGSFADTQYF
>TRBV4-1|TRBJ2-7
CASSQGGNYEQYF
>TRBV5-1|TRBJ2-7
CASSFGTGGYEQYF
>TRBV5-4|TRBJ2-7
CASSLGMNYEQYF
>TRBV2|TRBJ2-5
CASSWETQYF
>TRBV5-5|TRBJ1-1
CASSWGNTEAFF
>TRBV20-1|TRBJ2-6
CSARVGWTGANVLTF
>TRBV7-9|TRBJ2-1
CASSFVFTSGVNEQFF
>TRBV5-1|TRBJ2-1
CASSLGTQNEQFF
>TRBV12-3/TRBV12-4|TRBJ2-7
CASSFPPKTYEQYF
>TRBV7-6|TRBJ2-1
CASSLRTDNEQFF